This entry lists 21 T cell receptor beta chains sequenced from one sample in a study of cytomegalovirus exposure and HLA in healthy donors. This PCR relied on a set of 60 Vbeta primers and 13 Jbeta primers. Profiled with immunoSEQ multiplex PCR; TCRdb holds only in-frame clones, not every one. The sample carries 150,000 to 200,000 clones, roughly 87% recorded once. Sample: PBMCs. These receptors were taken from a girl under three years old in good health and CMV-seronegative.

The rearrangement joins TRBV10-2 to TRBJ2-5, with 7 bases aligning to TRBD1. The length of the CDR3 is 15 residues. Germline loops: CDR1 WSHSY, CDR2 SAAADI. V shed 6 bases, J shed 5 bases, and the junction held 12 bases outside the gene matches. CDR3 in DNA: TGCGCCAGCAGAGACGCACAGGGGACGGTGGAGACCCAGTACTTC. It codes for CASRDAQGTVETQYF.

The V call is TRBV7-6, the J call TRBJ2-7; 12 nucleotides line up with TRBD2. The trim removed 1 base at V and 0 bases at J, leaving 13 bases unmatched. Germline V gene sequence: CDR1 SGHVS, CDR2 FNYEAQ. This CDR3 has 20 amino acids. CDR3: CASSLGFTRTSGTLSYEQYF. CDR3 DNA sequence: TGTGCCAGCAGCTTAGGTTTTACCCGGACTAGCGGGACCCTCTCCTACGAGCAGTACTTC.

This rearrangement joins TRBV5-5 to TRBJ2-5, with D tentatively TRBD2 (6 bases). This CDR3 has 14 residues. The germline V gene has CDR1 SGHKS and CDR2 YYEKEE (reference sequence). V was clipped by 3 bases and J by 2 bases, with 11 bases between them. The DNA for the CDR3 is TGTGCCAGCAGCTCCGAGGGGAGGCAAGAGACCCAGTACTTC. As protein: CASSSEGRQETQYF.

This clone was detected only once. CDR3 region: CATSRDIAELFF. As DNA, the CDR3 is TGTGCCACCAGCAGAGATATAGCGGAGCTGTTTTTT. The J gene is TRBJ2-2, the V gene TRBV15; D unresolved. V was trimmed by 0 bases and J by 10 bases, leaving 6 bases between them. The CDR3 extends over 12 amino acids. Germline V lookup: CDR1 LNHNV, CDR2 YYDKDF (reference sequence).

This chain joins TRBV7-6 and TRBJ2-5, with TRBD2 as a possible D gene (6 bases). This CDR3 region has 14 residues. Trimming left V 4 bases short and J 5 bases short, with 14 bases between. CDR1 and CDR2 from the germline V gene are SGHVS and FNYEAQ. CDR3 nucleotides: TGTGCCAGCAGCTCAGTCGGGGGATTCGAGACCCAGTACTTC. Protein product: CASSSVGGFETQYF.

V and J are TRBV6-4 and TRBJ1-2, with D unresolved. V was cut by 8 bases and J by 4 bases, with 11 bases left in between. CDR1 is MRHNA and CDR2 is SNTAGT in the germline V gene. There are 12 residues in the CDR3. The CDR3 DNA sequence: TGTGCCAGCCCCCCAGGAGGCTATGGCTACACCTTC. Its translation: CASPPGGYGYTF.

The V gene is TRBV5-8, the J gene TRBJ1-2; D gene unclear. Germline CDR1 is SGHTS and CDR2 is YDEGEE. The V end lost 4 bases, the J end lost 8 bases, and 12 bases lay between the germline ends. The CDR3 length is 12 residues. CDR3 amino acids: CASSVSRLGYTF. CDR3 nucleotides: TGTGCCAGCAGCGTGTCGAGGTTGGGCTACACCTTC.

The V gene is TRBV5-1, the J gene TRBJ2-1, with 7 positions matching TRBD1. The germline CDR1 and CDR2 sequences are SGHRS and YFSETQ. Trimming cost V 0 bases and J 10 bases; bases outside gene matches: 4. This CDR3 contains 13 residues. CDR3 residues: CASSLARGTEQFF. The CDR3 DNA sequence: TGCGCCAGCAGCTTGGCCAGGGGGACCGAGCAGTTCTTC.

The chain links TRBV12-5 to TRBJ1-5; no definite D call. In germline, CDR1 is LGHNT, CDR2 FRNRAP. The length of the CDR3 is 15 residues. V lost 3 bases, J lost 1 base, and 10 bases lay in between. This chain's CDR3 is CASGFEGLSNQPQHF. CDR3 nucleotides: TGTGCTAGTGGTTTCGAGGGCTTGAGCAATCAGCCCCAGCATTTT.

V gene TRBV2 combines with J gene TRBJ1-2, with 8 bases lining up with TRBD1. Germline V gives CDR1 SNHLY, CDR2 FYNNEI. With V trimmed by 6 bases and J by 4 bases, 4 bases remained unmatched. The CDR3 has 13 residues. The CDR3 region has the DNA TGTGCCAGCAGACCCACAGGGGGCTATGGCTACACCTTC. Translation: CASRPTGGYGYTF.

This clone appeared a few times. This chain connects TRBV15 to TRBJ2-1; 9 positions agree with TRBD2. The CDR3 contains 14 residues. The germline V gene has CDR1 LNHNV and CDR2 YYDKDF (reference sequence). The junction had 2 bases not matched to a gene; V was cut back by 5 bases and J by 3 bases. The CDR3 is CATSPSGDYNEQFF. As DNA, the CDR3 is TGTGCCACCAGCCCTAGCGGGGACTACAATGAGCAGTTCTTC.

This clone was seen a few times. The V gene is TRBV2, the J gene TRBJ2-2; maybe TRBD2 (7 bases). The germline gives CDR1 SNHLY, CDR2 FYNNEI. This CDR3 comprises 15 residues. Trimming removed 8 bases from V and 0 bases from J, with 13 bases in between. For the CDR3, the DNA is TGTGCCAGCGGGGGGCTAGCGGCGAACACCGGGGAGCTGTTTTTT. It specifies CASGGLAANTGELFF.

The gene calls are TRBV7-8 and TRBJ2-1; a weak D match, TRBD2 (5 bases). The V end lost 5 bases, the J end lost 2 bases, and 16 bases lay between the germline ends. This CDR3 has 16 amino acids. Per germline, CDR1 SGHVS and CDR2 FQNEAQ. As DNA, the CDR3 is TGTGCCAGCAGCCAATCGAGGGTGACGGCCTACAATGAGCAGTTCTTC. Translating gives CASSQSRVTAYNEQFF.

The chain links TRBV7-9 to TRBJ2-7, with D possibly TRBD2 on 5 matching bases. Between the trimmed V and J ends, which lost 3 bases and 3 bases, there was a span of 12 bases. CDR1 is SEHNR, CDR2 FQNEAQ, per germline (reference sequence). This CDR3 comprises 14 residues. CDR3 coding DNA: TGTGCCAGCAGCTTTGAGGAGGCAGGCTACGAGCAGTACTTC. Residues: CASSFEEAGYEQYF. Using reference TRBV7-9 and TRBJ2-7 for the parts outside the CDR3, the full variable domain is DTGVSQNPRHKITKRGQNVTFRCDPISEHNRLYWYRQTLGQGPEFLTYFQNEAQLEKSRLLSDRFSAERPKGSFSTLEIQRTEQGDSAMYLCASSFEEAGYEQYFGPGTRLTVT.

V is TRBV19 and J is TRBJ1-4; possibly TRBD1 for D (5 bases). This CDR3 has 17 residues. Trimming removed 4 bases at V and 1 base at J, with 16 bases between. The germline V gene encodes CDR1 LNHDA and CDR2 SQIVND (reference sequence). The CDR3 is CASSTKTAPGTNEKLFF. The CDR3 DNA sequence: TGTGCCAGTAGTACCAAGACAGCCCCTGGAACTAATGAAAAACTGTTTTTT.

The rearrangement links TRBV6-5 to TRBJ1-1; D call uncertain. The CDR3 has 13 amino acids. In germline, CDR1 is MNHEY, CDR2 SVGAGI. V dropped 3 bases and J dropped 0 bases, with 5 bases sitting between them. The CDR3 nucleotides are TGTGCCAGCAGTTATGTCTTGAACACTGAAGCTTTCTTT. Its protein is CASSYVLNTEAFF.

A single count supports this clone. Other DNA sequences within the sample encode an identical CDR3. V usage is TRBV6-5 and J usage is TRBJ2-7, with D perhaps matching TRBD2 (7 bases). This CDR3 contains 14 residues. Between the trimmed V and J ends, which lost 5 bases and 2 bases, there was a span of 13 bases. Germline assignment: CDR1 MNHEY and CDR2 SVGAGI. The CDR3 bases are TGTGCCAGCAGTATGGGGGGGCCGGCCTACGAGCAGTACTTC. Translating it yields CASSMGGPAYEQYF.

In its sample, this clone was seen once. This sequence joins TRBV2 and TRBJ1-4, with 7 bases lining up with TRBD1. J was trimmed by 4 bases and V by 1 base; bases with no gene match: 3. Per the germline V gene, CDR1 is SNHLY and CDR2 is FYNNEI. This CDR3 is 15 amino acids long. The CDR3 loop reads CASSEDGTDNEKLFF. The CDR3 bases are TGTGCCAGCAGTGAAGATGGGACAGATAATGAAAAACTGTTTTTT.

The genes are TRBV27 and TRBJ1-2, with TRBD1 matching over 7 bases. CDR3 size: 15 residues. The V and J ends lost 2 bases and 4 bases, in that order; junction bases with no gene match: 7. The germline CDR1 and CDR2 sequences are MNHEY and SMNVEV (reference sequence). This CDR3 is CASSLQGGAFYGYTF. CDR3 DNA sequence: TGTGCCAGCAGTTTACAGGGGGGCGCGTTCTATGGCTACACCTTC.

In DNA, the CDR3 is TGTGCCACCAGCAGAGAAAAAACTAGCGGGGACATCTCCTACAATGAGCAGTTCTTC. As protein: CATSREKTSGDISYNEQFF. This chain joins TRBV15 and TRBJ2-1; 10 bases match TRBD2. Trimming at V came to 0 bases and at J to 0 bases, leaving 8 bases not matched to a gene. The CDR3 has 19 residues. Germline CDR1 LNHNV, CDR2 YYDKDF (reference sequence).

This chain uses TRBV7-6 with TRBJ2-5; no clear D. Per germline, CDR1 SGHVS and CDR2 FNYEAQ. This CDR3 comprises 12 residues. V lost 4 bases and J 5 bases, leaving 8 bases between the germline ends. CDR3 region: CASSSARETQYF. The CDR3 DNA sequence: TGTGCCAGCAGCTCCGCCCGGGAGACCCAGTACTTC.